The source of this TCR beta chain is a study of T cells after posttransplantation cyclophosphamide. General observations from the study: TRB overlap between skin or GI tissue T cells and blood was limited. After PTCy, TRB diversity resembled that of CNI/methotrexate controls. Donor-recipient repertoire similarity was low at 1-2 months, rising over year one.

The table came from immunoSEQ multiplex PCR; TCRdb's copy has only in-frame clones and leaves some out. Here the sample spans approximately 45,000 clones, about nine tenths being singletons. The CDR3 loop spans 12 amino acids. V lost 6 bases to trimming and J lost 4 bases, with 10 bases between them. Germline lookup yields CDR1 SNHLY and CDR2 FYNNEI. Concerning this clone itself: Its antigen is as yet unknown.

A marrow graft followed busulfan-fludarabine conditioning, with cyclophosphamide on days +3 and +4. This clonotype was obtained from a male patient aged 60-70 years who received an allogeneic stem cell transplant from a related donor and was CMV-positive. Some T cells could come from the graft donor. The specimen was PBMCs, collected around 63 days after allogeneic stem cell transplant with posttransplant cyclophosphamide. V gene TRBV2 combines with J gene TRBJ2-7, with a weak D call TRBD1 (5 bases). CDR3: CASRPDSYEQYF. CDR3 bases: TGTGCCAGCAGACCCGACAGTTACGAGCAGTACTTC.